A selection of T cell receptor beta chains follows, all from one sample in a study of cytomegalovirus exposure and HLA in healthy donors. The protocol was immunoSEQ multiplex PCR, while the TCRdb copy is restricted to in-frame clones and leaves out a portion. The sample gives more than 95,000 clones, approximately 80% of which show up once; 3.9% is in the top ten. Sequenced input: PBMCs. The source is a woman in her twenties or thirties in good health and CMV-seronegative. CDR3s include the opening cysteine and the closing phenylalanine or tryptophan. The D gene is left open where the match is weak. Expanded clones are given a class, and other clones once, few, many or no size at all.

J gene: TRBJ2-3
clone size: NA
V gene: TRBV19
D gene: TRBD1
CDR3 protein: CASSNPSDRASTDTQYF
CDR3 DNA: TGTGCCAGTAGTAACCCTTCCGACAGGGCTAGCACAGATACGCAGTATTTT

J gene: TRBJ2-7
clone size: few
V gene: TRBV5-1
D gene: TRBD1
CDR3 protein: CASSLGQGAGKSYEQYF
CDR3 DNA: TGCGCCAGCAGCCTGGGACAGGGGGCGGGAAAGTCCTACGAGCAGTACTTC

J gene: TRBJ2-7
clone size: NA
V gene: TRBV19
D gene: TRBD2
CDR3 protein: CASSMGLAAGGGSEQYF
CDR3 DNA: TGTGCCAGTAGTATGGGGCTAGCGGCGGGAGGTGGATCCGAGCAGTACTTC

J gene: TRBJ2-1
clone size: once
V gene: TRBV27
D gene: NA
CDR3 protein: CASRLDGYNEQFF
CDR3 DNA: TGTGCCAGCAGACTAGACGGGTACAATGAGCAGTTCTTC

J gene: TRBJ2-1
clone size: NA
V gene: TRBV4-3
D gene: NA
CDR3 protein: CASSPRVQGYNEQFF
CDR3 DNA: TGCGCCAGCAGCCCGCGAGTCCAGGGGTACAATGAGCAGTTCTTC

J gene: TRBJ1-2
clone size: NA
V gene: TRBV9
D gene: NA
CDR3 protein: CASSVATTGNYGYTF
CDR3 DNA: TGTGCCAGCAGCGTAGCTACAACGGGGAACTATGGCTACACCTTC

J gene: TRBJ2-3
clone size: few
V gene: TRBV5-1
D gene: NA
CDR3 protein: CARGRGSSTDTQYF
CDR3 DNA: TGCGCCAGGGGAAGAGGGTCTAGCACAGATACGCAGTATTTT

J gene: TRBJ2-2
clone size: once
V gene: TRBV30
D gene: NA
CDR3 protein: CAWSGKGLTGELFF
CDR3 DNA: TGTGCCTGGAGCGGTAAGGGGCTCACCGGGGAGCTGTTTTTT

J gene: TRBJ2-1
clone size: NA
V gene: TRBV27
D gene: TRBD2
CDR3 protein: CATKLAGGSYNEQFF
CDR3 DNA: TGTGCCACCAAACTAGCGGGAGGTTCCTACAATGAGCAGTTCTTC

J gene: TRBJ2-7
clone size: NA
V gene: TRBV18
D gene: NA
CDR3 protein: CASSPLFRDSYLSYEQYF
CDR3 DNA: TGTGCCAGCTCACCACTATTTAGGGACTCTTACCTTTCCTACGAGCAGTACTTC

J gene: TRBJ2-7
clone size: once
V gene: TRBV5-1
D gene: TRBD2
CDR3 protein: CASSFVGLGDEQYF
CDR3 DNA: TGCGCCAGCAGCTTTGTGGGACTAGGGGACGAGCAGTACTTC

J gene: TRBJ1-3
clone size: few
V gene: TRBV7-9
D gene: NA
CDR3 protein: CASSLARRSSGNTIYF
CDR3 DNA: TGTGCCAGCAGCTTAGCCCGGCGGAGCTCTGGAAACACCATATATTTT

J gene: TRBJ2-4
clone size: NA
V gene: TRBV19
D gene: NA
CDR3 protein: CASRDLSGLAKNIQYF
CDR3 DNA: TGTGCCAGTAGGGATTTGAGTGGACTAGCCAAAAACATTCAGTACTTC

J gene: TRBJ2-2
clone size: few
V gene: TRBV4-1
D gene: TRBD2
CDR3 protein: CASSQGLAGGRAGELFF
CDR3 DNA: TGCGCCAGCAGCCAAGGGCTAGCGGGAGGGCGGGCCGGGGAGCTGTTTTTT

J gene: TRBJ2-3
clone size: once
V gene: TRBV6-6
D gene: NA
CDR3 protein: CASSYSSGLSTDTQYF
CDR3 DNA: TGTGCCAGCAGTTACTCCTCGGGTCTAAGCACAGATACGCAGTATTTT

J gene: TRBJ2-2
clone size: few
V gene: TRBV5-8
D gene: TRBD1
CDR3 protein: CASSEIRGQRDGELFF
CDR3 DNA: TGTGCCAGCAGCGAAATCAGGGGGCAGCGAGACGGGGAGCTGTTTTTT

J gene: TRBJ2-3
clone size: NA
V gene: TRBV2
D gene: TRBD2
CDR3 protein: CASQLAGGPDTQYF
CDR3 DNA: TGTGCCAGCCAACTAGCGGGAGGGCCAGATACGCAGTATTTT

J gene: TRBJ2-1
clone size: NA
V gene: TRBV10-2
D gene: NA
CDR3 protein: CASSGPGNEQFF
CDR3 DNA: TGCGCCAGCAGTGGCCCAGGAAATGAGCAGTTCTTC

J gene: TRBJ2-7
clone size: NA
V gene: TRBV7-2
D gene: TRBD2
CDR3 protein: CASSPEAGGALGQYF
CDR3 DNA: TGTGCCAGCAGCCCCGAAGCGGGAGGTGCCCTAGGGCAGTACTTC

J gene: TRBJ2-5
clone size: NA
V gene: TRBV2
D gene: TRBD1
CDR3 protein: CASSLRGLETQYF
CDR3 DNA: TGTGCCAGCAGTCTCAGGGGGCTGGAGACCCAGTACTTC